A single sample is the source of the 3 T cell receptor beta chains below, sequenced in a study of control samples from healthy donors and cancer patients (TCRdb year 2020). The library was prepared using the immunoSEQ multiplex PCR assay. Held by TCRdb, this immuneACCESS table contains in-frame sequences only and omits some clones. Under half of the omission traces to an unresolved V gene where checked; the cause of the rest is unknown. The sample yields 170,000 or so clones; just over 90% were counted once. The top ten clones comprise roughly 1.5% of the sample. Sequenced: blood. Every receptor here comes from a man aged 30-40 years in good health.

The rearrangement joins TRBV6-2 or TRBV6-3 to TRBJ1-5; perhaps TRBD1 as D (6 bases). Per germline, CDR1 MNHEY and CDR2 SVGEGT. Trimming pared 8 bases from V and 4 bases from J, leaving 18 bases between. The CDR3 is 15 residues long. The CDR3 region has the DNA TGTGCCAGCGGCCCTGCGGGGGCGCGGAATCAGCCCCAGCATTTT. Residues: CASGPAGARNQPQHF.

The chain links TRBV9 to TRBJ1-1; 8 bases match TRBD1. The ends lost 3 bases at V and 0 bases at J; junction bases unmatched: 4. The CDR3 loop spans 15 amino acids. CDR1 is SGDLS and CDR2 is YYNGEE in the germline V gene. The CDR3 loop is CASSETGGMNTEAFF. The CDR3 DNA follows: TGTGCCAGCAGCGAAACAGGGGGGATGAACACTGAAGCTTTCTTT.

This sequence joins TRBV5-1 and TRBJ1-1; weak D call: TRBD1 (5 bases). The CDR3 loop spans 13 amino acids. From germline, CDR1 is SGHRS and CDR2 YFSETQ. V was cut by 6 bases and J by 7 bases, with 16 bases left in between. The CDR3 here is CASNGGDYGEAFF. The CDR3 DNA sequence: TGCGCCAGCAATGGGGGGGACTACGGTGAAGCTTTCTTT.